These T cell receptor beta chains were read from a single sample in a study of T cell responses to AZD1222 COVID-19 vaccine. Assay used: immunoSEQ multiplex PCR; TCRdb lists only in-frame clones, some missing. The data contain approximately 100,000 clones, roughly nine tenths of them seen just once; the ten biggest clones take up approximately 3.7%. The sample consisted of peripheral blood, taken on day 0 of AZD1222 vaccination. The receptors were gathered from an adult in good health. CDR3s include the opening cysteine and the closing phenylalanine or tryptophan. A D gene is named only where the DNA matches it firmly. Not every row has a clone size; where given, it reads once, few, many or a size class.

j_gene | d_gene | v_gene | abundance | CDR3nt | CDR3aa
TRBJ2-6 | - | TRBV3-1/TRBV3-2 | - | TGTGCCAGCAGCCCAAAGAGCTGGTACTCTGGGGCCAACGTCCTGACTTTC | CASSPKSWYSGANVLTF
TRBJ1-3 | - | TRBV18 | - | TGTGCCAGCTCACCACCAGGGGTATACTCTGGAAACACCATATATTTT | CASSPPGVYSGNTIYF
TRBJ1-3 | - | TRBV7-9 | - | TGTGCCAGCAGCTTAGGGTACTCTGGAAACACCATATATTTT | CASSLGYSGNTIYF
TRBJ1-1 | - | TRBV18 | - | TGTGCCAGCTCATCGGACATGAACACTGAAGCTTTCTTT | CASSSDMNTEAFF
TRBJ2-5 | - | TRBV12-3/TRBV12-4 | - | TGTGCCAGCAGTCCCAGAGCGCAAGAGACCCAGTACTTC | CASSPRAQETQYF
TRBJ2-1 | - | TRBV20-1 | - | TGCAGTGCTCTGGTCAATGAGCAGTTCTTC | CSALVNEQFF
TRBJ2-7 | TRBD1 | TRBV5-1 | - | TGCGCCAGCAGCTTGGGGGGGACAGGGGCCTACGAGCAGTACTTC | CASSLGGTGAYEQYF
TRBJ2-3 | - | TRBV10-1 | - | TGCGCCAGCAGTGGGACCGCAGATACGCAGTATTTT | CASSGTADTQYF
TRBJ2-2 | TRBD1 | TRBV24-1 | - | TGTGCCACCAGTGATAGGGGGCGAAACACCGGGGAGCTGTTTTTT | CATSDRGRNTGELFF
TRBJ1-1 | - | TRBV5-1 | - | TGCGCCAGCAGCTTGCAAGGACAGAACACTGAAGCTTTCTTT | CASSLQGQNTEAFF
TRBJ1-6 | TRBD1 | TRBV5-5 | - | TGTGCCAGCACCTCGAGGGACAGGGGAGATTCACCCCTCCACTTT | CASTSRDRGDSPLHF
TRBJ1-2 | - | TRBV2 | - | TGTGCCAGCAGACTGGACACCCTCTATGGCTACACCTTC | CASRLDTLYGYTF
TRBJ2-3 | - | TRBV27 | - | TGTGCCAGCGGCGGGGCAGCTAGCACAGATACGCAGTATTTT | CASGGAASTDTQYF
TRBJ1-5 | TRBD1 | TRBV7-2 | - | TGTGCCAGCAGCACGGCCCAGGGGGGCGGGCAGCCCCAGCATTTT | CASSTAQGGGQPQHF
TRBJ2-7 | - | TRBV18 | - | TGTGCCAGCTCACCACGTGGTGTTGAGCAGTACTTC | CASSPRGVEQYF
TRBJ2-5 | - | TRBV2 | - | TGTGCCAGCAGTGACGAACGGGGGGCCACACAAGAGACCCAGTACTTC | CASSDERGATQETQYF
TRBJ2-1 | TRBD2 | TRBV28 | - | TGTGCCAGCAGGTCCCTAGCGGCAACTGGGTACAATGAGCAGTTCTTC | CASRSLAATGYNEQFF
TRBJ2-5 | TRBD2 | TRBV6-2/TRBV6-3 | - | TGTGCCAGCAGTTACTCTGGGCTAGCGGGGGAGTTGGGAGAGACCCAGTACTTC | CASSYSGLAGELGETQYF
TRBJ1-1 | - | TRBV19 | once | TGTGCCAGTAGTATAACAGAGAACACTGAAGCTTTCTTT | CASSITENTEAFF
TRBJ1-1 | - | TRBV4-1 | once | TGCGCCAGCAGCCCCTCGGGGGCGAGGACTGAAGCTTTCTTT | CASSPSGARTEAFF
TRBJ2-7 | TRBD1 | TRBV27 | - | TGTGCCAGCAAAAAGGGGGCGCACTACGAGCAGTACTTC | CASKKGAHYEQYF
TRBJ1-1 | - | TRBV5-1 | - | TGCGCCAGCAGCAGGATTGGGCTGGGGGCGAACACTGAAGCTTTCTTT | CASSRIGLGANTEAFF
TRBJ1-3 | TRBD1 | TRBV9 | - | TGTGCCAGCAGCGTAGGGGACAGACCTGGAAACACCATATATTTT | CASSVGDRPGNTIYF
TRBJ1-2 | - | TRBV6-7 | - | TGTGCCACCGTCATCAGTGGTCGGCATGGCTACACCTTC | CATVISGRHGYTF
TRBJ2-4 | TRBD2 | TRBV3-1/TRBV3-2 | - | TGTGCCAGCAGCACTAGCGGGGGGGCTACCAAAAACATTCAGTACTTC | CASSTSGGATKNIQYF
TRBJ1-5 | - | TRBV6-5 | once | TGTGCCAGCACCCCCGGTCAGCCCCAGCATTTT | CASTPGQPQHF
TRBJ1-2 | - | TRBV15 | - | TGTGCCACCAGCAGAGATCGCGACTATGGCTACACCTTC | CATSRDRDYGYTF
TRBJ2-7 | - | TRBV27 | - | TGTGCCAGCAGTTTATCAGCGGGGACAGCGAACGAGCAGTACTTC | CASSLSAGTANEQYF
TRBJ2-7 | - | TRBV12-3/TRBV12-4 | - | TGTGCCAGCAGCCTTACGAAGGTCGAGCAGTACTTC | CASSLTKVEQYF
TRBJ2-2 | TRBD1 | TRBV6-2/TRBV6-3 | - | TGTGCCAGCAGTTATCAGGGGGCGAACACCGGGGAGCTGTTTTTT | CASSYQGANTGELFF
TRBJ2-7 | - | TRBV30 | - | TGTGCCTGGAGAGTCGGGACGTACGAGCAGTACTTC | CAWRVGTYEQYF
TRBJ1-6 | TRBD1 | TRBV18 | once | TGTGCCAGCTCGTCTAACAGGGGGTCCCATAATTCACCCCTCCACTTT | CASSSNRGSHNSPLHF
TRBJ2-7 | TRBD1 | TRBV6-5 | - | TGTGCCAGCAGTTACTCCCTCGGGACAGGGTTCGAGCAGTACTTC | CASSYSLGTGFEQYF
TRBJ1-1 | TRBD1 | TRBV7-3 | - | TGTGCCAGCAGCTTAGGACAGGAAACTGAAGCTTTCTTT | CASSLGQETEAFF
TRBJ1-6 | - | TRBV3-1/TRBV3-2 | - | TGTGCCAGCAGCCTAATCGTACGGTCACCCCTCCACTTT | CASSLIVRSPLHF
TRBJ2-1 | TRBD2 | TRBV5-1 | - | TGCGCCAGCAGCTCTTCATCAGGAGCGGGGGTATTCAATGAGCAGTTCTTC | CASSSSSGAGVFNEQFF